These 15 T cell receptor beta chains were all obtained from the same sample, sequenced in a study of early T cells in non-severe SARS-CoV-2 infection. TCRdb ran MiXCR on the 5' RACE reads and lists one entry per CDR3 protein. The sample carries about 64,000 distinct CDR3 sequences, approximately 12% recorded once. Sequencing was performed on whole blood, taken at baseline. Receptor source: an adult who was a healthcare worker with PCR-confirmed SARS-CoV-2 infection or an uninfected control (not recorded which).

The chain carries TRBV29-1 and TRBJ2-2; D may be TRBD2 (6 bases). The CDR3 runs 13 residues. CDR1 is SQVTM and CDR2 is ANQGSEA in the germline V gene. Trimming cost V 7 bases and J 3 bases, with 12 bases left between them. CDR3 DNA sequence: TGCAGCGCCCTATGGGGGGACACCGGGGAGCTGTTTTTT. Protein product: CSALWGDTGELFF.

This clonotype came up once. This chain connects TRBV7-6 to TRBJ1-1, with D uncertain. CDR1 and CDR2 (germline): SGHVS, FNYEAQ. The CDR3 is made up of 12 amino acids. The germline V and J ends were trimmed by 0 bases and 8 bases, with 7 bases remaining between them. The CDR3 coding sequence is TGTGCCAGCAGCTTAGCGGGGTCCGAAGCTTTCTTT. This gives the protein CASSLAGSEAFF.

This clonotype showed up just a few times. The V call is TRBV29-1, the J call TRBJ1-4; no clear D. The CDR3 loop spans 13 amino acids. The V gene lost 4 bases and the J gene lost 4 bases, with 10 bases spanning the gap. Germline V gene data show CDR1 as SQVTM and CDR2 as ANQGSEA. CDR3: CSVGGFDNEKLFF. The CDR3 DNA is TGCAGCGTTGGGGGTTTTGATAATGAAAAACTGTTTTTT.

The rearrangement joins TRBV6-5 to TRBJ1-1; no clear D gene. CDR3 size: 13 residues. Germline values: CDR1 MNHEY, CDR2 SVGAGI. V lost 6 bases and J 1 base, leaving 9 bases between the germline ends. DNA of the CDR3: TGTGCCAGCAGCCCGTTGACGAACACTGAAGCTTTCTTT. The encoded protein is CASSPLTNTEAFF.

This clonotype was observed a few times. The chain's CDR3 is CASTNRHPTNEKLFF. The CDR3 nucleotides are TGTGCCAGCACCAATCGACATCCAACTAATGAAAAACTGTTTTTT. The genes are TRBV28 and TRBJ1-4, with unresolved D. V lost 7 bases to trimming and J lost 0 bases, with 12 bases between them. The CDR3 sequence is 15 residues long. Germline loops: CDR1 MDHEN, CDR2 SYDVKM.

The chain links TRBV7-2 to TRBJ2-1; D is uncertain. Germline V gives CDR1 SGHTA, CDR2 FQGNSA. CDR3 length: 13 amino acids. The V and J ends lost 3 bases and 5 bases respectively, with 8 bases between them. CDR3 loop: CASSFSMNNEQFF. In nucleotides, the CDR3 is TGTGCCAGCAGCTTTTCGATGAACAATGAGCAGTTCTTC.

In its sample, this clonotype was seen a few times. CDR3 sequence (DNA): TGTGCCAGCTCACCGTCGACAGAAGGACACAACTACGAGCAGTACTTC. Its translation is CASSPSTEGHNYEQYF. V gene TRBV18 combines with J gene TRBJ2-7, with D possibly TRBD1 on 5 matching bases. CDR3 length: 16 amino acids. The V gene's germline CDR1 is KGHSH and CDR2 LQKENI. V lost 3 bases and J 3 bases, leaving 18 bases between the germline ends.

This rearrangement joins TRBV20-1 to TRBJ1-2; 7 bases align to TRBD1. This CDR3 is 14 amino acids long. Looked up from germline, CDR1 is DFQATT and CDR2 is SNEGSKA (reference sequence). The CDR3 DNA sequence: TGCAGGCCCCAGGGAGGGGGCGCAGACTATGGCTACACCTTC. Protein product: CRPQGGGADYGYTF.

In its sample, this clonotype was seen many times. The chain carries TRBV3-1 and TRBJ1-2; no definite D call. Trimming shortened V by 6 bases and J by 8 bases, and 13 bases separated the two germline ends. The CDR3 contains 12 residues. Germline assignment: CDR1 LGHDT and CDR2 YNNKEL (reference sequence). In nucleotides, the CDR3 is TGTGCCAGCAGGGGCCGGGGTGGCGGCTACACCTTC. It yields the protein CASRGRGGGYTF.

Here the CDR3 reads CASSTTQGQPEVPLTF. The CDR3 DNA sequence: TGTGCCAGCAGCACAACCCAGGGACAGCCGGAGGTACCCCTGACTTTC. The chain couples TRBV7-9 to TRBJ2-6; 7 bases line up with TRBD1. The CDR3 is made up of 16 amino acids. The V and J ends lost 5 bases and 15 bases, in that order; junction bases with no gene match: 19. Germline CDR1 and CDR2: SEHNR and FQNEAQ (reference sequence).

The rearrangement links TRBV18 to TRBJ2-5, with D maybe TRBD1 (5 bases). The germline V gene has CDR1 KGHSH and CDR2 LQKENI. The CDR3 totals 13 residues. V was trimmed by 3 bases and J by 3 bases, leaving 8 bases between them. Written as DNA, the CDR3 is TGTGCCAGCTCACCCTCAGGGAAAGAGACCCAGTACTTC. This gives the protein CASSPSGKETQYF.

This clonotype was seen a few times. V is TRBV2 and J is TRBJ2-2; weak D call: TRBD2 (5 bases). Trimming removed 2 bases from V and 7 bases from J, with 11 bases in between. This CDR3 spans 14 amino acids. From germline, CDR1 is SNHLY and CDR2 FYNNEI. The CDR3 protein is CASSERGSSGELFF. In nucleotides, the CDR3 is TGTGCCAGCAGTGAACGGGGTTCTAGCGGGGAGCTGTTTTTT.

This clonotype was recorded many times. The rearrangement links TRBV29-1 to TRBJ2-7; D perhaps matches TRBD1 (6 bases). This CDR3 region has 13 residues. V lost 6 bases and J lost 6, with 18 bases in between. Germline V gene sequence: CDR1 SQVTM, CDR2 ANQGSEA. The CDR3 loop is CSVKTGPLREQYF. DNA of the CDR3: TGCAGCGTAAAGACAGGACCCCTTCGCGAGCAGTACTTC.

J is TRBJ2-2 and V is TRBV3-1; D not certain. Germline V lookup: CDR1 LGHDT, CDR2 YNNKEL (reference sequence). Deletions cut 6 bases from V and 1 base from J, with 12 bases between. The CDR3 runs to 15 residues. CDR3 sequence: CASRTHTGNTGELFF. The CDR3, as DNA: TGTGCCAGCAGAACCCATACCGGGAACACCGGGGAGCTGTTTTTT.

The rearrangement links TRBV7-9 to TRBJ2-5; D uncertain. The CDR3 covers 14 residues. Trimming shortened V by 4 bases and J by 5 bases, and 14 bases separated the two germline ends. From germline, CDR1 is SEHNR and CDR2 FQNEAQ (reference sequence). CDR3 nucleotide sequence: TGTGCCAGCAGCTCGATGCGGCGCCTGGAGACCCAGTACTTC. Translated, it gives CASSSMRRLETQYF.